This TCR beta chain stems from a study of T cell changes during pregnancy in multiple sclerosis. Assay used: immunoSEQ multiplex PCR; TCRdb lists only in-frame clones, some missing. The sample includes fewer than 90,000 clones, 91% of them seen just once. V lost 3 bases, J lost 4 bases, and 14 bases lay in between. The CDR3 covers 15 residues. Looked up from germline, CDR1 is SGDLS and CDR2 is YYNGEE. The genes are TRBV9 and TRBJ2-1; possible D gene TRBD2, 5 bases. The specimen comprised peripheral blood, sampled in the second trimester of pregnancy. The TCR originated in a female donor with multiple sclerosis, enrolled in a pregnancy study. The CDR3 loop reads CASSDRGETYNEQFF. The CDR3 nucleotides read TGTGCCAGCAGCGATCGGGGAGAGACTTACAATGAGCAGTTCTTC. The whole variable domain, remainder taken from reference TRBV9 and TRBJ2-1, is DSGVTQTPKHLITATGQRVTLRCSPRSGDLSVYWYQQSLDQGLQFLIQYYNGEERAKGNILERFSAQQFPDLHSELNLSSLELGDSALYFCASSDRGETYNEQFFGPGTRLTVL.